The next 29 T cell receptor beta chains were all read from a single sample in a study of tumor and adjacent non-tumor tissue in lung cancer. Three rounds of nested PCR, following a modified ARM-PCR protocol, produced the TCRbeta library. One entry per CDR3 protein, called by TCRdb with MiXCR from the multiplex PCR reads. Among 75,000 to 95,000 distinct CDR3 sequences listed, about 66% were seen once. The template was RNA from unsorted bulk tissue. Sequencing input: lung tumor tissue. These receptors all stem from a man in his sixties with non-small cell lung cancer.

Notes on this clonotype: The junction departs from the called germline gene at one end, perhaps through a read error. The chain uses TRBV6-2 or TRBV6-3 and TRBJ2-2; D is perhaps TRBD1 or TRBD2 (5 bases each). The CDR3 is 14 amino acids. Germline CDR1 and CDR2: MNHEY and SVGEGT. The CDR3 here is CASSNRPNTGELSF. The CDR3 region has the DNA TGTGCCAGCAGCAACAGGCCGAACACCGGGGAGCTGTCTTTT.

Comments on this clonotype: The missing conserved phenylalanine or tryptophan at the end of this CDR3 makes a read error likely. The chain is built from TRBV6-2 or TRBV6-3 and TRBJ2-1, with 7 bases matching TRBD2. Germline V CDR1 and CDR2: MNHEY, SVGEGT. CDR3 length: 14 amino acids. CDR3 in DNA: TGTGTCAGCAGTTCCACTAGCGTGACCAATGAGCAGTTCCTC. It yields the protein CVSSSTSVTNEQFL.

In its sample, this clonotype was seen many times. The chain couples TRBV4-2 to TRBJ2-1; D unresolved. Germline V gene data show CDR1 as LGHNA and CDR2 as YNFKEQ. The V end was cut by 0 bases, the J end by 0 bases, with 6 bases between. The CDR3 length is 15 residues. CDR3 bases: TGTGCCAGCAGCCAAGACTACAACTCCTACAATGAGCAGTTCTTC. It translates to CASSQDYNSYNEQFF.

As concerns this clonotype: A read error may explain this, as a much larger clone is one base away. The V call is TRBV4-1, the J call TRBJ2-2; 7 bases align to TRBD2. The V gene's germline CDR1 is MGHRA and CDR2 YSYEKL. The CDR3 loop spans 14 amino acids. In DNA, the CDR3 is TGCGCCAGCAGCTATTTCGACAGTCCGGGGGGGCTGTTTTTT. Its translation is CASSYFDSPGGLFF.

CDR3 bases: TGTGCCAGCAGCTTAGTATGGGGGAGTGGGAATGAGCAGTTCTTC. Protein product: CASSLVWGSGNEQFF. This chain connects TRBV11-2 to TRBJ2-1; D possibly uses TRBD1 or TRBD2 (5 bases each). Deletions cut 1 base from V and 7 bases from J, with 14 bases between. The CDR3 length is 15 residues. Germline V gene data show CDR1 as SGHAT and CDR2 as FQNNGV.

Details on this clonotype: A single base separates this from a much larger clone, so it may be a read error. The rearrangement links TRBV2 to TRBJ2-3; D is undetermined. V was pared by 3 bases and J by 1 base, with 5 bases between. CDR1 and CDR2 (germline): SNHLY, FYNNEI. The length of the CDR3 is 13 residues. The CDR3 nucleotides are TGTGCCAGCAGTGATACCCGCACAGATACGCAGTATTTT. Translation: CASSDTRTDTQYF.

The table lists this clonotype with many counts. The V call is TRBV20-1, the J call TRBJ2-1; no reliable D call. V lost 0 bases and J 5 bases, leaving 11 bases between the germline ends. The CDR3 sequence is 14 residues long. Germline loops: CDR1 DFQATT, CDR2 SNEGSKA (reference sequence). The CDR3 loop reads CSARDLRSNNEQFF. The CDR3, as DNA: TGCAGTGCTAGAGATTTAAGGTCTAACAATGAGCAGTTCTTC.

The chain joins TRBV4-2 to TRBJ1-1, with a tentative D call TRBD1 (5 bases). CDR1 LGHNA and CDR2 YNFKEQ come from the germline V gene. Trimming took 1 base from V and 1 from J, leaving 16 bases between them. The length of the CDR3 is 17 residues. The CDR3 DNA is TGTGCCAGCAGCCAAGTGACCCAGGGTATAGGGAACACTGAAGCTTTCTTT. Amino acids: CASSQVTQGIGNTEAFF.

On this clonotype itself: A junction end diverges from the germline sequence, so it may reflect a read error. The gene calls are TRBV13 and TRBJ1-3, with D uncertain. This CDR3 is 16 amino acids long. Germline V gene lookup returns CDR1 PRHDT and CDR2 FYEKMQ (reference sequence). The CDR3 is CASCLSSGFIGNTIYF. In nucleotides, the CDR3 is TGTGCCAGCTGCTTATCGTCCGGGTTCATTGGAAACACCATATATTTT.

Notes on this clonotype: A far larger clone is one nucleotide away, so this likely arose from a read error. The J gene is TRBJ2-7, the V gene TRBV7-9; D gene uncertain. Germline V gives CDR1 SEHNR, CDR2 FQNEAQ (reference sequence). This CDR3 has 13 residues. DNA for the CDR3: TGTGCCAACAGCTTAAGCAGCTCCTACGAGCAGTACTTC. Translated: CANSLSSSYEQYF.

Remarks on this clonotype: This likely comes from a read error, as the CDR3 has no conserved phenylalanine or tryptophan at its end. V gene TRBV4-1 combines with J gene TRBJ2-1; no clear D. Germline V gives CDR1 MGHRA, CDR2 YSYEKL. The CDR3 covers 15 residues. The V end was cut by 2 bases, the J end by 6 bases, with 14 bases between. The CDR3 sequence: CASSQRQAPFNEQFY. CDR3 nucleotides: TGCGCCAGCAGCCAACGGCAAGCGCCTTTCAATGAGCAGTTCTAC.

Comment on this clonotype: This sequence may be a read error, since a much larger clone differs from it by one base. The rearrangement uses TRBV7-9 and TRBJ2-3; 10 bases line up with TRBD2. CDR1 is SEHNR and CDR2 is FQNEAQ in the germline V gene (reference sequence). CDR3 length: 15 residues. As DNA, the CDR3 is TGTGCCAGCACCTTATGGCGACTAGCGGGAGATACGCAGTATTTT. Translating gives CASTLWRLAGDTQYF.

J is TRBJ1-1 and V is TRBV6-5, with D possibly being TRBD1 (5 bases). The CDR3 covers 13 residues. The V gene's germline CDR1 is MNHEY and CDR2 SVGAGI. V gave up 5 bases and J gave up 7 bases, with 14 bases separating them. The CDR3 loop reads CASSNEGQYEAFF. The CDR3 DNA is TGTGCCAGCAGTAACGAAGGACAATATGAAGCTTTCTTT.

A remark on this clonotype: The CDR3 does not end in the conserved phenylalanine or tryptophan, so this is likely a read error. No DNA is shown, since the ends of the CDR3 on it are uncertain; the CDR3 is the one TCRdb lists. The V and J genes are TRBV4-3 and TRBJ2-2; the DNA was not compared with TRBD2, the D call given in the table. Looked up from germline, CDR1 is LGHNA and CDR2 is YSLEER. The CDR3 is 17 residues long, counting both termini. CDR3 region: CTSSQEGTSAVTGELFV.

Concerning this clonotype: One end of the junction is discordant with germline, which a read error may explain. The chain links TRBV7-9 to TRBJ1-4, with 8 bases that match TRBD1. The CDR3 is made up of 14 amino acids. Germline CDR1 SEHNR, CDR2 FQNEAQ (reference sequence). The DNA of the CDR3 is TGTCCCAGCAGCCATGGACAGGGTAATGAAAAACTGTTTTTT. Translating it yields CPSSHGQGNEKLFF.

About this clonotype itself: The conserved phenylalanine or tryptophan normally closing the CDR3 is absent here, so this likely arose from a read error. The DNA is omitted, as the CDR3 cannot be located on it reliably, and the CDR3 follows TCRdb's listing. The chain employs TRBV6-5 and TRBJ2-3; TRBD2 is the table's D call, not checked against the DNA. Germline V gives CDR1 MNHEY, CDR2 SVGAGI. Inclusive of both ends, the CDR3 amounts to 16 amino acids. The CDR3 spells CASSYSGERYTDTQYS.

A note on this clonotype: Mismatch with germline at one junction end may stem from a read error. This chain connects TRBV5-1 to TRBJ2-1; 8 bases line up with TRBD1. CDR1 is SGHRS, CDR2 YFSETQ, per germline. The CDR3 contains 13 residues. The CDR3 protein is CAGSPRQGYEQFF. CDR3 nucleotide sequence: TGCGCCGGCAGCCCGCGACAGGGGTATGAGCAATTCTTC.

The table lists this clonotype with many counts. The junction differs from germline at one of its ends, possibly a read error. The rearrangement joins TRBV12-3 or TRBV12-4 to TRBJ2-6, with D unclear. The CDR3 has 18 amino acids. The CDR3 DNA reads TGTGCCAGCAGTGTAGCCCCGTTAAGCAACTCTGGGGCCAACGTCCTGACTTTC. Amino acids: CASSVAPLSNSGANVLTF.

About this clonotype: Since the CDR3 does not end with the conserved phenylalanine or tryptophan, this likely comes from a read error. In DNA, the CDR3 is TGTGCCAGCAGCACCCTAACAGTCCCCTTTAACAATGAGCAGTTCCTC. Encoded protein: CASSTLTVPFNNEQFL. This chain uses TRBV28 with TRBJ2-1; D gene uncertain. The V gene lost 6 bases and the J gene lost 5 bases, with 20 bases spanning the gap. Germline V gene lookup returns CDR1 MDHEN and CDR2 SYDVKM. This CDR3 region has 16 residues.

The chain combines TRBV11-2 with TRBJ1-2; D remains ambiguous. The germline CDR1 and CDR2 sequences are SGHAT and FQNNGV. The CDR3 is made up of 13 amino acids. CDR3 loop: CVTSLLRITGYTF. CDR3 nucleotide sequence: TGTGTCACCAGCTTATTGAGAATAACAGGCTACACCTTC.

The chain combines TRBV12-3 or TRBV12-4 with TRBJ1-5, with 8 bases matching TRBD1. The trim removed 7 bases at V and 6 bases at J, leaving 8 bases unmatched. The CDR3 totals 14 residues. DNA of the CDR3: TGTGCCAGCACCGGACAGGGAAGGGCTCAGCCCCAGCATTTT. The encoded protein is CASTGQGRAQPQHF.

This clonotype was seen a single time. One end of the junction does not line up with germline, which may come from a read error. This chain joins TRBV10-2 and TRBJ2-5; perhaps D is TRBD1 or TRBD2 (5 bases each). Germline values: CDR1 WSHSY, CDR2 SAAADI. The CDR3 has 12 residues. The DNA of the CDR3 is TGCGCCAGCAGCAGTTTAGGGGAGACCCTGTTCTTC. Translation gives CASSSLGETLFF.

This chain uses TRBV11-2 with TRBJ2-5, with TRBD2 matching over 8 bases. V dropped 1 base and J dropped 4; count of bases not matched to a gene: 2. Germline-derived CDR1 and CDR2 are SGHAT and FQNNGV. The CDR3 is 14 residues long. CDR3 amino acids: CASSLALAGETQYF. The DNA of the CDR3 is TGTGCCAGCAGCTTAGCTCTAGCGGGAGAGACCCAGTACTTC.

This clonotype rates as medium-sized. The chain is built from TRBV6-2 or TRBV6-3 and TRBJ1-1, with 9 bases lining up with TRBD1. V was clipped by 2 bases and J by 5 bases; unmatched bases: 0. This CDR3 comprises 13 residues. Looked up from germline, CDR1 is MNHEY and CDR2 is SVGEGT. DNA for the CDR3: TGTGCCAGCAGTTACGGACAGGGGACTGAAGCTTTCTTT. This encodes CASSYGQGTEAFF.

In its sample, this clonotype was seen a few times. This may stem from a read error, because a much larger clone lies one nucleotide away. The chain links TRBV5-6 to TRBJ1-2; D gene unclear. From germline, CDR1 is SGHDT and CDR2 YYEEEE. CDR3 length: 12 residues. The CDR3, as DNA: TGTGCCAGCAGGAGGCCGAACTATGGCTGCACCTTC. Residues: CASRRPNYGCTF.

Points on this clonotype: Mismatch with germline at one junction end may stem from a read error. The rearrangement joins TRBV5-1 to TRBJ1-1, with TRBD1 matching 9 bases. Germline V gene sequence: CDR1 SGHRS, CDR2 YFSETQ. This CDR3 spans 14 amino acids. CDR3 protein: CASSLQTGGTEALF. In DNA, the CDR3 is TGCGCCAGCAGCCTGCAGACAGGGGGGACTGAAGCTCTCTTT.

The genes are TRBV12-5 and TRBJ1-2, with D perhaps matching TRBD1 (5 bases). There are 15 residues in the CDR3. Germline values: CDR1 LGHNT, CDR2 FRNRAP. V was cut by 1 base and J by 0 bases, with 9 bases left in between. The CDR3 here is CASGLDDRPNYGYTF. CDR3 sequence (DNA): TGTGCTAGTGGTTTGGACGACAGACCTAACTATGGCTACACCTTC.

On this clonotype: Its ends do not fully match the called genes, so a read error is possible. The chain carries TRBV7-9 and TRBJ2-1; D possibly uses TRBD1 or TRBD2 (5 bases each). The CDR3 spans 14 residues. Per germline, CDR1 SEHNR and CDR2 FQNEAQ (reference sequence). In DNA, the CDR3 is TGTTCCAGCAGCTTAGATATGGGACGTGATGAGCAGTTCTTC. Protein sequence: CSSSLDMGRDEQFF.

A remark on this clonotype: Its ends do not fully match the called genes, so a read error is possible. The rearrangement joins TRBV6-5 to TRBJ1-2; no reliable D call. CDR1 and CDR2 from the germline V gene are MNHEY and SVGAGI. CDR3 length: 15 amino acids. CDR3 residues: CASSATTLDPYGYTF. The DNA for the CDR3 is TGTGCTAGCAGTGCTACTACACTAGACCCCTATGGCTACACCTTC.